The clone carrying this T cell receptor (beta chain) was recorded a few times. The antigen is undetermined. The data are from a study of blood T cells in healthy people across ages. Study-wide results and caveats: Age showed a roughly linear inverse relationship with TCR beta diversity per million T cells. Diversity estimated from one million T cells was considered an underestimate.

Each sample yielded at least 5.5 micrograms of PBMC total RNA. A second PCR, run for about 7 to 12 cycles, used a sample-barcoded 5' primer plus a J-beta primer mix. TCRdb analysed the 5' RACE reads with MiXCR anew, one entry per CDR3 protein. The table shows 1.5 million to 2 million distinct CDR3 sequences, with 28% occurring only once. Germline V gene lookup returns CDR1 SGHTA and CDR2 FQGNSA. V was shortened by 5 bases and J by 5 bases, with 15 bases between the two germline ends. This CDR3 has 14 residues. The source material was blood. The V and J genes are TRBV7-2 and TRBJ2-5; no clear D gene. The receptor was isolated from a woman aged 25 to 39 in good health. Written as DNA, the CDR3 is TGTGCCAGCAGCCCCACCCTCGACTCCGAGACCCAGTACTTC. Protein: CASSPTLDSETQYF.